This passage covers 24 T cell receptor beta chains from one sample sequenced in a study of blood T cell repertoires in COVID-19. Sequencing was performed with immunoSEQ multiplex PCR; in TCRdb, only in-frame clones are kept and a portion is missing. The data show about 84,000 clones, about 88% seen once. The sample taken for sequencing was peripheral blood. The receptors were sampled from a man older than 75 with active or convalescent COVID-19.

The chain employs TRBV5-4 and TRBJ2-7; 9 bases are shared with TRBD1. V lost 1 base, J lost 9 bases, and 14 bases stayed unmatched. CDR3 size: 16 residues. Germline-derived CDR1 and CDR2 are SGHNT and YYREEE (reference sequence). The CDR3 coding sequence is TGTGCCAGCAGCTTGTCAACCGGGACAGGGCGATCGGTGCAGTACTTC. Amino acid sequence: CASSLSTGTGRSVQYF.

V gene TRBV10-3 combines with J gene TRBJ2-7; 7 nucleotides match TRBD1. The germline V gene has CDR1 ENHRY and CDR2 SYGVKD. This CDR3 spans 14 amino acids. The V and J ends lost 7 bases and 0 bases, in that order; junction bases with no gene match: 6. The CDR3 protein is CAITSRDSSYEQYF. For the CDR3, the DNA is TGTGCCATCACCTCCCGGGACAGCTCCTACGAGCAGTACTTC.

This rearrangement joins TRBV18 to TRBJ2-2; D unclear. Per the germline V gene, CDR1 is KGHSH and CDR2 is LQKENI. Trimming removed 3 bases at V and 4 bases at J, with 3 bases between. The CDR3 has 12 residues. CDR3 sequence: CASSPRTGELFF. The CDR3 bases are TGTGCCAGCTCACCGCGCACCGGGGAGCTGTTTTTT. The whole variable domain, remainder taken from reference TRBV18 and TRBJ2-2, is NAGVMQNPRHLVRRRGQEARLRCSPMKGHSHVYWYRQLPEEGLKFMVYLQKENIIDESGMPKERFSAEFPKEGPSILRIQQVVRGDSAAYFCASSPRTGELFFGEGSRLTVL.

The chain combines TRBV19 with TRBJ2-7, with D perhaps TRBD1 (5 bases). V lost 11 bases to trimming and J lost 3 bases, with 17 bases between them. Germline V gene sequence: CDR1 LNHDA, CDR2 SQIVND (reference sequence). CDR3 length equals 13 residues. Here the CDR3 reads CAPCEQACYEQYF. In nucleotides, the CDR3 is TGTGCCCCGTGTGAACAGGCCTGCTACGAGCAGTACTTC.

This sequence joins TRBV19 and TRBJ2-7; TRBD2 matches 8 bases. The CDR3 covers 16 residues. Looked up from germline, CDR1 is LNHDA and CDR2 is SQIVND (reference sequence). V lost 10 bases and J lost 2; bases outside the gene matches: 16. The CDR3 loop is CATSVGWRGDPYEQYF. The CDR3 DNA sequence: TGTGCCACCTCCGTCGGGTGGCGGGGGGACCCCTACGAGCAGTACTTC.

The chain uses TRBV29-1 and TRBJ1-1; the D gene is possibly TRBD1 (5 bases). The CDR3 spans 14 residues. CDR1 SQVTM and CDR2 ANQGSEA come from the germline V gene. Trimming shortened V by 1 base and J by 4 bases, and 13 bases separated the two germline ends. CDR3 bases: TGCAGCGTTGAAGGCCTCGGGACTCTCACTGAAGCTTTCTTT. Encoded protein: CSVEGLGTLTEAFF.

DNA for the CDR3: TGTGCCAGCAGTCTAGCGGCCTACAATGAGCAGTTCTTC. Translated: CASSLAAYNEQFF. The chain links TRBV27 to TRBJ2-1; 7 bases are shared with TRBD2. This CDR3 spans 13 amino acids. V was pared by 5 bases and J by 2 bases, with 0 bases of the junction left unmatched. CDR1 is MNHEY and CDR2 is SMNVEV in the germline V gene (reference sequence).

This chain uses TRBV6-5 with TRBJ2-5; 9 bases are a match to TRBD1. Germline V lookup: CDR1 MNHEY, CDR2 SVGAGI. J gave up 5 bases and V 0 bases, and 4 bases lay outside the gene matches. The CDR3 spans 15 residues. In DNA form, the CDR3 reads TGTGCCAGCAGTTACTCGGGACAGGGTTTGGAGACCCAGTACTTC. Encoded protein: CASSYSGQGLETQYF.

V usage is TRBV19 and J usage is TRBJ2-2; D perhaps matches TRBD2 (6 bases). The CDR3 is 13 amino acids. V was cut by 8 bases and J by 5 bases, with 12 bases left in between. Germline V gene data show CDR1 as LNHDA and CDR2 as SQIVND (reference sequence). CDR3 sequence (DNA): TGTGCCAGTGCTCCTAGCGTGACCGGGGAGCTGTTTTTT. Translating gives CASAPSVTGELFF.

The rearrangement links TRBV7-2 to TRBJ2-7, with 7 bases matching TRBD2. J lost 3 bases, V lost 7 bases, and 12 bases had no gene match. Germline V gene data show CDR1 as SGHTA and CDR2 as FQGNSA. CDR3 length: 15 residues. The CDR3 sequence: CASNTGAGEVYEQYF. CDR3 DNA: TGTGCCAGCAACACAGGCGCGGGAGAAGTCTACGAGCAGTACTTC.

The chain joins TRBV7-6 to TRBJ2-3; 7 bases are shared with TRBD1. The length of the CDR3 is 15 residues. Trimming removed 7 bases from V and 1 base from J; junction bases left unmatched: 8. The germline CDR1 and CDR2 sequences are SGHVS and FNYEAQ. The CDR3 DNA follows: TGTGCCAGCACCACACTCGGACAGGGCACAGATACGCAGTATTTT. It translates to CASTTLGQGTDTQYF.

The gene calls are TRBV25-1 and TRBJ1-4, with TRBD1 matching over 7 bases. The trim removed 2 bases at V and 7 bases at J, leaving 4 bases unmatched. Germline loops: CDR1 MGHDK, CDR2 SYGVNS. This CDR3 is built from 14 residues. The CDR3 spells CASSEDRDGEKLFF. The CDR3 DNA reads TGTGCCAGCAGTGAAGACAGGGATGGTGAAAAACTGTTTTTT.

This clone was recorded once. The gene calls are TRBV7-2 and TRBJ2-4, with D perhaps TRBD2 (6 bases). Per the germline V gene, CDR1 is SGHTA and CDR2 is FQGNSA. The CDR3 has 15 amino acids. The ends were cut back, 1 base at V and 9 bases at J, with 16 bases in the middle. CDR3: CASSLGSLALGIQYF. The CDR3 DNA sequence: TGTGCCAGCAGCTTAGGGTCACTAGCCCTGGGCATTCAGTACTTC.

This chain links TRBV5-1 with TRBJ2-1; the match to TRBD1 covers 9 bases. CDR1 is SGHRS, CDR2 YFSETQ, per germline. V lost 3 bases, J lost 8 bases, and 3 bases stayed unmatched. CDR3 length: 13 residues. In nucleotides, the CDR3 is TGCGCCAGCAGCTGGGACAGGGCCGATGAGCAGTTCTTC. Translated: CASSWDRADEQFF.

Only one count was recorded for this clone. The V call is TRBV6-5, the J call TRBJ2-2; TRBD2 aligns across 9 bases. V trimming: 6 bases; J trimming: 1 base; junction bases outside the gene matches: 3. CDR3 length: 15 residues. Germline values: CDR1 MNHEY, CDR2 SVGAGI. CDR3 region: CASRKREVNTGELFF. The CDR3 DNA is TGTGCCAGCAGGAAGCGGGAGGTGAACACCGGGGAGCTGTTTTTT.

DNA of the CDR3: TGTGCCAGCGGAACTAGCGGGAGGGAGCAGTACTTC. This encodes CASGTSGREQYF. V is TRBV6-5 and J is TRBJ2-7, with 12 bases aligning to TRBD2. Germline V lookup: CDR1 MNHEY, CDR2 SVGAGI. CDR3 length: 12 residues. V shed 8 bases and J 7 bases; nucleotides not matched to a gene: 3.

The rearrangement joins TRBV4-1 to TRBJ2-1; perhaps TRBD2 as D (5 bases). The CDR3 runs 16 residues. Germline-derived CDR1 and CDR2 are MGHRA and YSYEKL. Trimming shortened V by 0 bases and J by 0 bases, and 9 bases separated the two germline ends. The CDR3 sequence: CASSQDSGSSYNEQFF. As DNA, the CDR3 is TGCGCCAGCAGCCAAGATTCTGGGAGCTCCTACAATGAGCAGTTCTTC.

In its sample, this clone was seen once. V usage is TRBV10-3 and J usage is TRBJ1-5; 9 nucleotides align to TRBD1. Germline loops: CDR1 ENHRY, CDR2 SYGVKD. The CDR3 sequence is 16 residues long. Trimming at V came to 3 bases and at J to 5 bases, leaving 8 bases not matched to a gene. The CDR3 nucleotides are TGTGCCATCAGTGAAGCGGGACAGGGCTCTGATCAGCCCCAGCATTTT. Encoded protein: CAISEAGQGSDQPQHF.

This sequence joins TRBV6-6 and TRBJ1-4, with TRBD1 identical over 7 bases. V trimming: 6 bases; J trimming: 6 bases; junction bases outside the gene matches: 10. This CDR3 comprises 15 residues. Germline CDR1 is MNHNY and CDR2 is SVGAGI (reference sequence). The CDR3 nucleotides read TGTGCCAGCAGCCCTAAGGGACAGTGGGATGAAAAACTGTTTTTT. Protein sequence: CASSPKGQWDEKLFF.

This chain uses TRBV4-1 with TRBJ1-5, with D possibly being TRBD1 (5 bases). The germline CDR1 and CDR2 sequences are MGHRA and YSYEKL. V was shortened by 3 bases and J by 5 bases, with 14 bases between the two germline ends. This CDR3 spans 15 amino acids. CDR3 in amino acids: CASSQGGRGYQPQHF. The CDR3 bases are TGCGCCAGCAGCCAGGGGGGTCGGGGGTATCAGCCCCAGCATTTT.

The V call is TRBV4-3, the J call TRBJ2-7, with TRBD1 identical over 7 bases. The CDR3 loop spans 13 amino acids. Unmatched junction bases numbered 3, after V lost 4 bases and J lost 3 bases. Germline V CDR1 and CDR2: LGHNA, YSLEER. The CDR3 is CASSLNRGYEQYF. The CDR3 bases are TGCGCCAGCAGCCTAAACAGGGGCTACGAGCAGTACTTC.

The rearrangement uses TRBV6-2 or TRBV6-3 and TRBJ2-1; 8 bases agree with TRBD2. The CDR3 is 15 residues long. Germline assignment: CDR1 MNHEY and CDR2 SVGEGT. Trimming removed 2 bases from V and 8 bases from J; junction bases left unmatched: 8. CDR3 sequence reads: CASSYPTSVGHEQFF. CDR3 nucleotides: TGTGCCAGCAGTTACCCGACTAGCGTAGGCCATGAGCAGTTCTTC.

The chain joins TRBV5-1 to TRBJ2-2; 9 bases agree with TRBD2. Germline CDR1 reads SGHRS; CDR2 reads YFSETQ. The CDR3 is 17 amino acids. J lost 5 bases, V lost 6 bases, and 14 bases had no gene match. The CDR3 bases are TGCGCCAGCACCTATACCTTAGCGGGAGCGAGTACCGGGGAGCTGTTTTTT. This translates into CASTYTLAGASTGELFF.

The V gene is TRBV9, the J gene TRBJ2-1, with 11 nucleotides matching TRBD1. The V gene end was trimmed by 0 bases and the J gene end by 8 bases; junction bases not matched to a gene: 10. Germline CDR1 and CDR2: SGDLS and YYNGEE. The CDR3 is 17 residues long. The CDR3 sequence: CASSVAPRTGGRDEQFF. As DNA, the CDR3 is TGTGCCAGCAGCGTAGCCCCCCGGACAGGGGGCCGGGATGAGCAGTTCTTC.